This TCR beta chain was captured by sequencing in a study of blood T cells in healthy people across ages. Study-wide background: Template switching retrieved approximately one barcoded beta molecule for each two T cells.

The CDR3 sequence is 15 residues long. V lost 5 bases to trimming and J lost 5 bases; unmatched junction nucleotides: 11. Germline loops: CDR1 DFQATT, CDR2 SNEGSKA (reference sequence). This clonotype was counted between two and nine times. Its matching antigen is unknown. Notes on the study in general: Long-lived and aged donors differed, with more naive CD4+ cells and higher diversity in the long-lived. Age showed a roughly linear inverse relationship with TCR beta diversity per million T cells.

Together with a sample-barcoded 5' primer, a J-beta primer mix was included in a second PCR lasting about 7 to 12 cycles. Each cDNA molecule carried a tag from a template-switch adaptor that contained 12 random nucleotides. In TCRdb, the 5' RACE reads were re-called with MiXCR into one record per CDR3 protein. The sample shows about 2 million distinct CDR3 sequences, less than 50% of them seen only once. The chain couples TRBV20-1 to TRBJ2-3, with 9 bases fitting TRBD2. Sequencing was carried out using blood. This clonotype was obtained from a woman between 35 and 50 years old in good health. DNA of the CDR3: TGCAGTGCTGCCACGCCGCGGGGGGGTTTAGATACGCAGTATTTT. Its translation: CSAATPRGGLDTQYF.